This entry concerns a single T cell receptor (beta chain). This sample is drawn from a study of cytomegalovirus exposure and HLA in healthy donors. At the level of the study: Researchers previously reported finding 90 million to 130 million unique TCR beta sequences from some 180 million T cells.

Researchers ran the PCR with 60 Vbeta and 13 Jbeta primers. Method: immunoSEQ multiplex PCR; TCRdb's copy keeps in-frame clones and lacks some. Among tens of thousands of clones listed, 70% were seen once. From germline, CDR1 is SQVTM and CDR2 ANQGSEA. The CDR3 runs to 10 residues. V gave up 5 bases and J gave up 7 bases, with 8 bases separating them. Sequencing was done on a sample of PBMCs. The chain recombines TRBV29-1 with TRBJ1-1; a weak D match, TRBD1 (5 bases). This receptor was obtained from a woman between 50 and 59 years old in good health and CMV-seropositive. CDR3 sequence (DNA): TGCAGCGTTTCGGACATTGAAGCTTTCTTT. Translation gives CSVSDIEAFF.